This TCR beta chain was retrieved from a study of molecular identifiers for immune sequencing clone quantification. TCRdb processed the PCR reads anew with MiXCR; each CDR3 protein has one entry. Of over 600,000 distinct CDR3 sequences listed, less than 20% were seen once; the top ten hold roughly 0.9%. Unmatched junction bases numbered 4, after V lost 5 bases and J lost 2 bases. Per the germline V gene, CDR1 is SGHVS and CDR2 is FNYEAQ. The CDR3 has 14 amino acids. This clonotype was detected ten times or more. The sample consisted of naive CD8+ T cells from blood, with Jurkat cell RNA spiked in. Subset defined: FACS-sorted CD8+CD4-CCR7+CD45RA+ naive T cells. The TCR sequence derives from a human donor in good health. Some libraries in this study had Jurkat cell RNA spiked in. The chain uses TRBV7-6 and TRBJ2-5, with 8 nucleotides matching TRBD1. The CDR3 coding sequence is TGTGCCAGCAGCCAAGGGACAGGTCAAGAGACCCAGTACTTC. It yields the protein CASSQGTGQETQYF. The full variable domain, in which reference TRBV7-6 and TRBJ2-5 provide the parts outside the CDR3, is GAGVSQSPRYKVTKRGQDVALRCDPISGHVSLYWYRQALGQGPEFLTYFNYEAQQDKSGLPNDRFSAERPEGSISTLTIQRTEQRDSAMYRCASSQGTGQETQYFGPGTRLLVL.